The clone carrying this T cell receptor (beta chain) turned up a few times. Its target is not known. For the second PCR, which ran for about 7 to 11 cycles, a sample-barcoded 5' primer and a J-beta primer mix were used. TCRdb used MiXCR to reprocess the 5' RACE reads, holding one entry per CDR3 protein. This sample yields around 1,600,000 distinct CDR3 sequences, of which 40% to 45% are seen a single time; over 3.5% belongs to the top ten. V dropped 5 bases and J dropped 7 bases, with 17 bases sitting between them. Germline values: CDR1 LGHNA, CDR2 YSLEER. The CDR3 spans 14 residues. The data stem from a study of blood T cells in healthy people across ages. General observations from the study: Bulk PBMC profiling left naive and antigen-experienced comparisons inconclusive. There were more naive CD4+ cells and higher diversity in long-lived donors than in aged donors.

This sequence joins TRBV4-3 and TRBJ1-2, with D possibly TRBD1 on 5 matching bases. The origin of this receptor is a young woman in good health. Material for sequencing was blood. The DNA of the CDR3 is TGCGCCAGCAGCTTTAAAGACAGTTTCGGTGGCTACACCTTC. Its protein is CASSFKDSFGGYTF.